Sequencing of this T cell receptor beta chain was carried out in a study of shared clonotypes between healthy human individuals. For the study at large: Contributing individuals were a couple of females and three males aged 18 to 49.

On this clone itself: Antigen: not known.

Study-wide findings and caveats: Naive CD4 clonotypes were shared across several donors at approximately 5.3%. Richness estimates generally favored naive over memory subsets.

At the deep level, the assay was run. Assay: immunoSEQ multiplex PCR; the TCRdb copy retains only in-frame clones and omits some. The sample has some 2,500,000 clones, 80% to 95% seen once; the top ten hold 0.36%. CDR1 SGHTA and CDR2 FQGNSA come from the germline V gene. The germline V and J ends were trimmed by 3 bases and 2 bases, with 17 bases remaining between them. The CDR3 is made up of 16 amino acids. Sequencing was performed on naive CD4+ T cells from PBMCs. Subset here: CD45RA+ positively selected. V is TRBV7-2 and J is TRBJ2-7, with a weak D call TRBD2 (6 bases). The receptor was derived from a man younger than 35 in good health. Some clones in this sample may be carry-over from other donors' samples. The chain's CDR3 is CASSLFAGPLTYEQYF. As DNA, the CDR3 is TGTGCCAGCAGCTTGTTTGCGGGGCCCCTGACCTACGAGCAGTACTTC.